This is a list of T cell receptor beta chains from one sample in a study of control samples from healthy donors and cancer patients. Sequencing used immunoSEQ multiplex PCR; TCRdb keeps in-frame clones, though not all of them. Here the sample spans 150,000 to 200,000 clones, around nine tenths being singletons. Sequencing input: blood. All receptors come from a man under 40 in good health. CDR3s leave out the opening cysteine and the closing phenylalanine or tryptophan. A D gene is named only where the DNA matches it firmly. The size entry is marked missing in some rows and otherwise reads once, few, many or a size class.

NA	TRBV27	once	ASSLLRNTEAF
NA	TRBV2	NA	ASNQVSNQPQH
NA	TRBV11-2	NA	ASSAARNNEQF
NA	TRBV7-3	once	ASSLTGGYGYT
NA	TRBV19	NA	ASSSGLRSSYNEQF
NA	TRBV5-1	NA	ASSLAANYEQY
TRBD1	TRBV2	NA	ASSPDRVGNQPQH
NA	TRBV5-1	once	ASSSQTGDINEKLF
TRBD1	TRBV6-1	many	ASSETAGGLFNQPQH
NA	TRBV14	NA	ASSQDGGRAYEQY